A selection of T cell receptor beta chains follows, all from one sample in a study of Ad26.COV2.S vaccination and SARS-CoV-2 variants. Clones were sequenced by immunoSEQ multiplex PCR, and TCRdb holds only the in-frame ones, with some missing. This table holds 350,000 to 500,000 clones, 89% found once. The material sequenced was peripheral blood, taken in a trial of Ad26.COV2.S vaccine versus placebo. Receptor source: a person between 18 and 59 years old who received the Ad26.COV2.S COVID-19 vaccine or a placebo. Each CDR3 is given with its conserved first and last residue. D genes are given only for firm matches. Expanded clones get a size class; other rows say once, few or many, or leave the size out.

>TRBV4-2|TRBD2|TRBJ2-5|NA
CASTPGLAGVRGETQYF
TGTGCCAGCACCCCGGGACTAGCGGGAGTGCGCGGAGAGACCCAGTACTTC
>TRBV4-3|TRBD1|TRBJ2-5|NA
CASSQVGTGDKETQYF
TGCGCCAGCAGCCAAGTAGGGACAGGAGACAAGGAGACCCAGTACTTC
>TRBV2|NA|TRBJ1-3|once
CASSESLGPGNTIYF
TGTGCCAGCAGTGAAAGCCTGGGCCCTGGAAACACCATATATTTT
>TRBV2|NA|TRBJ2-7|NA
CASSEASSYEQYF
TGTGCCAGCAGTGAAGCTAGCTCCTACGAGCAGTACTTC
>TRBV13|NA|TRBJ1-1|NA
CASSPEGWEFTEAFF
TGTGCCAGCAGCCCGGAGGGGTGGGAATTCACTGAAGCTTTCTTT
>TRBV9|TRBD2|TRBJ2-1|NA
CASSVGLAGDNEQFF
TGTGCCAGCAGCGTAGGGCTAGCGGGGGACAATGAGCAGTTCTTC
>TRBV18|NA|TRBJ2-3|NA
CASTAGGGGTDTQYF
TGTGCCAGCACGGCCGGAGGCGGCGGAACAGATACGCAGTATTTT
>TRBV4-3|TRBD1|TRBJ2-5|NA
CASSRDRVGGETQYF
TGCGCCAGCAGCAGAGACAGGGTTGGTGGAGAGACCCAGTACTTC
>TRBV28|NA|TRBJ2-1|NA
CASSSPYNEQFF
TGTGCCAGCAGTTCCCCTTACAATGAGCAGTTCTTC
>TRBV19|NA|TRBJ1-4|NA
CASSSSQGETNEKLFF
TGTGCCAGTAGCTCGTCTCAAGGAGAAACTAATGAAAAACTGTTTTTT
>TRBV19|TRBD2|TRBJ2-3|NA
CANRLAGADTQYF
TGTGCCAACCGACTAGCGGGGGCAGATACGCAGTATTTT
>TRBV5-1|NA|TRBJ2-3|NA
CASSPSVFTDTQYF
TGCGCCAGCAGCCCCTCAGTGTTCACAGATACGCAGTATTTT
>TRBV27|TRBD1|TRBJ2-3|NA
CASSFRGTGSDTQYF
TGTGCCAGCAGTTTCCGTGGGACAGGGTCAGATACGCAGTATTTT
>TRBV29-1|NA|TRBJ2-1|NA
CSVGRGSYNEQFF
TGCAGCGTTGGTCGGGGATCCTACAATGAGCAGTTCTTC
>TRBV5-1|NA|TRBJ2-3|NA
CASSPVRADTQYF
TGCGCCAGCAGTCCCGTTAGGGCAGATACGCAGTATTTT
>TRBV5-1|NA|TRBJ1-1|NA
CASLDQGNTEAFF
TGCGCCAGCTTAGACCAGGGGAACACTGAAGCTTTCTTT
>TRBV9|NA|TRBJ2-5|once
CASSLRGEEETQYF
TGTGCCAGCAGTTTAAGGGGCGAAGAAGAGACCCAGTACTTC
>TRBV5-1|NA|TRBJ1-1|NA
CASSLLPWGGNTEAFF
TGCGCCAGCAGCTTGTTACCCTGGGGGGGGAACACTGAAGCTTTCTTT
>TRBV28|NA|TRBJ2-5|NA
CASSLPGNQETQYF
TGTGCCAGCAGTTTGCCAGGGAACCAAGAGACCCAGTACTTC
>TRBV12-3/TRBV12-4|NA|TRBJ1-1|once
CASGESTEAFF
TGTGCCAGCGGTGAAAGCACTGAAGCTTTCTTT
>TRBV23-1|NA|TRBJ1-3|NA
CASSQADSGNTIYF
TGCGCCAGCAGTCAAGCGGACTCTGGAAACACCATATATTTT
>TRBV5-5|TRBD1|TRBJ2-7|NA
CASSLGLTGGYEQYF
TGTGCCAGCAGCTTGGGGCTGACAGGGGGCTACGAGCAGTACTTC
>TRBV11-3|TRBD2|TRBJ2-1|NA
CASSPGGLAGVFGSYNEQFF
TGTGCCAGCAGCCCAGGAGGGCTAGCGGGAGTTTTTGGGTCCTACAATGAGCAGTTCTTC
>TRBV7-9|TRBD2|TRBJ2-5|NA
CASSKGLAGGLETQYF
TGTGCCAGCAGCAAAGGACTAGCGGGGGGGCTAGAGACCCAGTACTTC
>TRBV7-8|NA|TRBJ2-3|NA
CASSLMGDADTQYF
TGTGCCAGCAGCTTAATGGGGGACGCAGATACGCAGTATTTT
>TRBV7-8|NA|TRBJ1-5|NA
CASSLVRGGGTQPQHF
TGTGCCAGCAGCTTGGTTCGGGGAGGCGGCACTCAGCCCCAGCATTTT
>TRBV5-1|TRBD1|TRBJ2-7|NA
CASSRQQGASYEQYF
TGCGCCAGCAGCCGGCAACAGGGGGCGTCCTACGAGCAGTACTTC
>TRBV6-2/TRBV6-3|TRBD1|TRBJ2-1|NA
CASSLDRYNEQFF
TGTGCCAGCAGTTTGGACAGGTACAATGAGCAGTTCTTC
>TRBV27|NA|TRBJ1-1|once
CASSYRPWNTEAFF
TGTGCCAGCAGCTACCGACCGTGGAACACTGAAGCTTTCTTT
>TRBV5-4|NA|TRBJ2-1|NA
CASSVPNSGSYNEQFF
TGTGCCAGCAGCGTACCGAATTCGGGGTCCTACAATGAGCAGTTCTTC
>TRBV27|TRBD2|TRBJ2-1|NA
CASSHVTMTGTSSNEQFF
TGTGCCAGCAGTCATGTAACCATGACCGGGACTAGCTCCAATGAGCAGTTCTTC
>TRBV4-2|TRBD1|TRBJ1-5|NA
CASSQAGTGHNQPQHF
TGTGCCAGCAGCCAGGCCGGGACAGGGCACAATCAGCCCCAGCATTTT
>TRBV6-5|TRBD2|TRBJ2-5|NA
CASSRGGQETQYF
TGTGCCAGCAGTCGCGGGGGCCAAGAGACCCAGTACTTC
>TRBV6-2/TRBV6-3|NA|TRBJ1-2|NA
CASSYLSGSYGYTF
TGTGCCAGCAGTTATTTATCGGGGTCCTATGGCTACACCTTC
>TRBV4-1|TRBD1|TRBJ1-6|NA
CASSQDYPRQGNSPLHF
TGCGCCAGCAGCCAAGACTATCCCAGACAGGGGAATTCACCCCTCCACTTT
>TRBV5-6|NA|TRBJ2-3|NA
CASSLVYGQRQYF
TGTGCCAGCAGCTTGGTGTACGGACAGAGGCAGTATTTT
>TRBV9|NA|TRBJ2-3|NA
CASSVGDTQYF
TGTGCCAGCAGCGTAGGGGATACGCAGTATTTT
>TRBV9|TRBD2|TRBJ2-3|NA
CASSAGTSGGKITDTQYF
TGTGCCAGCAGCGCGGGGACTAGCGGGGGTAAGATCACAGATACGCAGTATTTT
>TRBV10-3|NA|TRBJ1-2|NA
CAISEPPDGYTF
TGTGCCATCAGTGAGCCCCCAGATGGCTACACCTTC
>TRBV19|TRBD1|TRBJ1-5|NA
CASSRLTGSNQPQHF
TGTGCCAGTAGCCGACTGACAGGGAGCAATCAGCCCCAGCATTTT
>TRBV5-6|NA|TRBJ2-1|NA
CASSWTDPGSYNEQFF
TGTGCCAGCAGCTGGACGGACCCTGGCTCCTACAATGAGCAGTTCTTC
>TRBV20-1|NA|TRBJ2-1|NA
CSASPGKVYNEQFF
TGCAGTGCTAGTCCGGGGAAGGTCTACAATGAGCAGTTCTTC
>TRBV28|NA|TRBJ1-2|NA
CASGIGVGYTF
TGTGCCAGCGGGATCGGGGTTGGCTACACCTTC
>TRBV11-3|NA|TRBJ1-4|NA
CASSLETSGTLATNEKLFF
TGTGCCAGCAGCTTAGAGACCTCCGGGACACTTGCAACTAATGAAAAACTGTTTTTT
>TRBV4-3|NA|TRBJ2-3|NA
CASSQTRQVDTQYF
TGCGCCAGCAGCCAGACACGACAGGTCGATACGCAGTATTTT
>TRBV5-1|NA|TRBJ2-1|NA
CASSSTGSYSYNEQFF
TGCGCCAGCAGCTCGACGGGTAGCTACTCCTACAATGAGCAGTTCTTC
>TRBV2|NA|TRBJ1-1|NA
CATEREAGTEAFF
TGTGCCACGGAAAGGGAAGCGGGCACTGAAGCTTTCTTT
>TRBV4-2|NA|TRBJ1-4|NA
CASSQDLIRVVTNEKLFF
TGTGCCAGCAGCCAAGATTTGATCAGGGTAGTAACTAATGAAAAACTGTTTTTT
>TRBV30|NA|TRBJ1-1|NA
CAWSTLPFGTEAFF
TGTGCCTGGAGTACCCTTCCCTTTGGCACTGAAGCTTTCTTT
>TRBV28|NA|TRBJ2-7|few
CASSRVLYEQYF
TGTGCCAGCAGTCGAGTCCTCTACGAGCAGTACTTC
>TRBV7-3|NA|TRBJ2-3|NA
CASSPLLGGAGDTQYF
TGTGCCAGCAGCCCCCTTTTAGGAGGGGCCGGGGATACGCAGTATTTT
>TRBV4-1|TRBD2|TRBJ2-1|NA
CASSPMLAASYNEQFF
TGCGCCAGCAGCCCCATGCTAGCGGCTAGCTACAATGAGCAGTTCTTC
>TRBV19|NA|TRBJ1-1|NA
CASSPRTGNTEAFF
TGTGCCAGTAGTCCCCGGACGGGGAACACTGAAGCTTTCTTT
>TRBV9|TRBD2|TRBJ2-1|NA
CASSVVAGGYNEQFF
TGTGCCAGCAGCGTAGTGGCGGGGGGATACAATGAGCAGTTCTTC